The source of this TCR beta chain is a study of beta chain features in type 1 diabetes. Comments on this clone: The target antigen is unknown.

General study results and limits: Patients with type 1 diabetes carried fewer insertions and had more deletions at their VDJ junctions. Researchers cautioned that cDNA sequencing could over-represent cells with high TCR expression. PCR might pick shorter templates more often, in the same way for patients and controls. All four CD4+ subsets of Type 1 diabetes patients contained TCRB CDR3s that were moderately but significantly shorter.

The CDR3 sequence is 15 residues long. Germline V gene data show CDR1 as LNHDA and CDR2 as SQIVND (reference sequence). J gave up 6 bases and V 4 bases, and 4 bases lay outside the gene matches. Every isolated RNA sample was fully reverse transcribed, so sequencing captured expressed TCRB transcripts. The assay was immunoSEQ multiplex PCR, and TCRdb's table has in-frame clones only and misses some. This sample has about 370,000 clones, with 9.6% found just once. Averaging about 120 mL, one heparinised blood draw was given by each donor. The source is a man aged 30 to 39 with type 1 diabetes. Material: central memory CD4+ T cells from blood. The chain recombines TRBV19 with TRBJ2-1, with 12 positions matching TRBD2. The DNA of the CDR3 is TGTGCCAGTAGTAGGGGGACTAGCGGGCCCAATGAGCAGTTCTTC. Translation gives CASSRGTSGPNEQFF.